This TCR beta chain emerged from a study of CD8+CD57+ T cells in acquired aplastic anemia. V was shortened by 3 bases and J by 4 bases, with 3 bases between the two germline ends. The CDR3 totals 11 residues. Germline V CDR1 and CDR2: SEHNR, FQNEAQ (reference sequence). Before being chosen for sequencing, patients had shown CD8+CD57+ cell expansion by flow cytometry. Patients uniformly had severe acquired aplastic anemia. The template used for profiling TCR beta VDJ and CDR3 was genomic DNA. Using its own MiXCR run on the reads, TCRdb lists one record per CDR3 protein. Of about 58,000 distinct CDR3 sequences listed, around 50% are singletons.

The sample consisted of sorted CD4+, CD8+, or CD8+CD57+ T cells (not recorded which) from PBMCs. The chain couples TRBV7-9 to TRBJ2-5; D gene unclear. The clonotype was recovered from a human donor with aplastic anemia. The CDR3 DNA follows: TGTGCCAGCAGCTTTTCAGAGACCCAGTACTTC. Translated, it gives CASSFSETQYF.